The present TCR beta chain was sequenced within a study of T-cell memory formation after mild COVID-19. Findings and caveats of the study: Researchers found some responding clones in pre-infection memory, a sign that cross-reactive memory joined.

The V end was cut by 5 bases, the J end by 3 bases, with 7 bases between. Germline loops: CDR1 KGHSH, CDR2 LQKENI. The CDR3 is 12 residues long. Constant-segment primers and 5'RACE yielded cDNA libraries for TCR alpha and TCR beta, each carrying sample barcodes and UMIs. TCRdb re-called the 5' RACE reads with MiXCR, one entry per CDR3 protein. This table holds around 440,000 distinct CDR3 sequences, 15% to 20% found once. This clonotype was recorded a few times. Its antigen is unknown. This chain joins TRBV18 and TRBJ1-2, with a weak D call TRBD1 (5 bases). Specimen: PBMCs or a T cell subset sorted from them (not recorded which). The sequence was obtained from an adult woman who had mild COVID-19 (a few samples of this study predate the infection). Cell type and time point are not known. CDR3 protein: CASSSQDYGYTF. The CDR3 region has the DNA TGTGCCAGCTCATCACAGGACTATGGCTACACCTTC.